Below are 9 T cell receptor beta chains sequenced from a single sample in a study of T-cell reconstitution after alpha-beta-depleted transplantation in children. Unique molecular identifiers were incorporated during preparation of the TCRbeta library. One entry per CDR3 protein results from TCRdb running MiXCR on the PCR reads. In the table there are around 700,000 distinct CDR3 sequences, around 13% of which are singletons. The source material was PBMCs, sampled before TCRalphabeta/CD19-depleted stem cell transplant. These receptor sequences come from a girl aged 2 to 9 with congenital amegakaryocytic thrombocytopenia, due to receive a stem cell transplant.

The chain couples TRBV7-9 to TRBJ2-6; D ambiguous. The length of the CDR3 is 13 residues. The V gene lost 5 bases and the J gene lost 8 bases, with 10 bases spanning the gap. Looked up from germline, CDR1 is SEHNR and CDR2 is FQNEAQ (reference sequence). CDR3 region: CASSPTNTNVLTF. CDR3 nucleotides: TGTGCCAGCAGCCCTACTAATACCAACGTCCTGACTTTC.

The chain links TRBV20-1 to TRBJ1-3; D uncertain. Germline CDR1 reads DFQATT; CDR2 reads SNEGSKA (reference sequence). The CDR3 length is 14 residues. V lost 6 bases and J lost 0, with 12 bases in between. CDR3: CSARSPSSGNTIYF. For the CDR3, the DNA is TGCAGTGCCCGGAGTCCGAGCTCTGGAAACACCATATATTTT.

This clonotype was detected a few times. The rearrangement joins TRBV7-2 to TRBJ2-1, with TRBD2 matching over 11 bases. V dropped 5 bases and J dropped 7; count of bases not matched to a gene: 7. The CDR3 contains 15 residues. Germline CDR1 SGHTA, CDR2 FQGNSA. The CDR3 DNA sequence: TGTGCCAGCAGCCGGAGACTAGCGGGGACAAATGAGCAGTTCTTC. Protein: CASSRRLAGTNEQFF.

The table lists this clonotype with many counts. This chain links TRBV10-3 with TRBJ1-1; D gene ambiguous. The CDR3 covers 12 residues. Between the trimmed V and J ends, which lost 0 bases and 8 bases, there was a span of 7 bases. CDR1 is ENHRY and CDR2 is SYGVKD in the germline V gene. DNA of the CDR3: TGTGCCATCAGTGAGTCTCGGCAAGAAGCTTTCTTT. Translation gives CAISESRQEAFF.

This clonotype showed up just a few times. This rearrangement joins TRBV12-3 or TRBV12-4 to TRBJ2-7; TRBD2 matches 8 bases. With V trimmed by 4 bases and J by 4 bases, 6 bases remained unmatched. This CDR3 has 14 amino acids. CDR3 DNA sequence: TGTGCCAGCAGTTACAGCGGGAGTGTTTACGAGCAGTACTTC. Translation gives CASSYSGSVYEQYF.

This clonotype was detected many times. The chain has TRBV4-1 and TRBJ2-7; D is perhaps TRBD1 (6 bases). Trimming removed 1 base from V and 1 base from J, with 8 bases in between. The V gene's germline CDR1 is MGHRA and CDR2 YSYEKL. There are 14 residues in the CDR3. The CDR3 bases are TGCGCCAGCAGCCAAGTGGACAGTTCCTACGAGCAGTACTTC. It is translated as CASSQVDSSYEQYF.

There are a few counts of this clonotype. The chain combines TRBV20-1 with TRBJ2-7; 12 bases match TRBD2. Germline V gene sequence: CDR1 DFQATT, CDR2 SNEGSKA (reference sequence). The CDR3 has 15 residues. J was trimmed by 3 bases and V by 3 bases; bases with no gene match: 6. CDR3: CSASDRTSGDYEQYF. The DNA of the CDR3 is TGCAGTGCTAGTGACCGGACTAGCGGGGACTACGAGCAGTACTTC.

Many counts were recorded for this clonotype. CDR3: CSARVLLGGYNEQFF. CDR3 nucleotides: TGCAGTGCTAGAGTGTTGCTGGGGGGATACAATGAGCAGTTCTTC. V is TRBV20-1 and J is TRBJ2-1; tentative D call: TRBD2 (6 bases). The CDR3 is 15 residues long. Trimming took 1 base from V and 4 from J, leaving 14 bases between them. Germline V gene lookup returns CDR1 DFQATT and CDR2 SNEGSKA (reference sequence).

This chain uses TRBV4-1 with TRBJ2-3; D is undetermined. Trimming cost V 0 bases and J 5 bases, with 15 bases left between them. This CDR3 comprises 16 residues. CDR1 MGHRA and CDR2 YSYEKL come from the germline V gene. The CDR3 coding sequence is TGCGCCAGCAGCCAAGATGGCGGTTCCGTTATAGATACGCAGTATTTT. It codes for CASSQDGGSVIDTQYF.